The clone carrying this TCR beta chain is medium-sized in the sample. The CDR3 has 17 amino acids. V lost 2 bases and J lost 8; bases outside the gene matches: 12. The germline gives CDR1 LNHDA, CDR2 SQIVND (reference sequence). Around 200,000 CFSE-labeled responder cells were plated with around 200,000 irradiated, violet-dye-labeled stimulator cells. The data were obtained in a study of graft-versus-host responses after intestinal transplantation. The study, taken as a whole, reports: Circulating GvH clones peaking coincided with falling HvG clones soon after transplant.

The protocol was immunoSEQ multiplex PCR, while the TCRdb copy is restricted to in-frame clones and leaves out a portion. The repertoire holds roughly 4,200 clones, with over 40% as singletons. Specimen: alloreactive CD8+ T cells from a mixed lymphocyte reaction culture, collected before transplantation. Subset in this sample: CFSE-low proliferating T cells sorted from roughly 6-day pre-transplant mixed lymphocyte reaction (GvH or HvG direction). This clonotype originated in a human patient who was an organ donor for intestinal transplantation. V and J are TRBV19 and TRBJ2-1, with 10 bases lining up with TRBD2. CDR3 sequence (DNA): TGTGCCAGTAGTATACATCCTAGCGGGAGTATTCTGGATGAGCAGTTCTTC. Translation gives CASSIHPSGSILDEQFF. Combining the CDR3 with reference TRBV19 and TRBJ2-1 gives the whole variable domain DGGITQSPKYLFRKEGQNVTLSCEQNLNHDAMYWYRQDPGQGLRLIYYSQIVNDFQKGDIAEGYSVSREKKESFPLTVTSAQKNPTAFYLCASSIHPSGSILDEQFFGPGTRLTVL.